The clone carrying this TCR beta chain was counted between two and nine times. Its antigen is currently unknown. This sample is drawn from a study of vaccination and CD4 T cells after COVID-19. Study conclusions and caveats: Rising from about 20 to 38, the median of SARS-CoV-2-reactive clonotypes did not change significantly.

Each CDR3 protein gets one entry after TCRdb re-called the PCR reads with MiXCR. The profile shows about 15,000 distinct CDR3 sequences, about 70% of them singletons. The CDR3 contains 15 residues. In germline, CDR1 is DFQATT, CDR2 SNEGSKA (reference sequence). The V end was cut by 0 bases, the J end by 0 bases, with 9 bases between. The gene calls are TRBV20-1 and TRBJ2-4; D remains ambiguous. The material sequenced was CD4+ T cells from blood, taken after SARS-CoV-2 vaccination. This receptor was taken from a human donor who had recovered from COVID-19. The CDR3 spells CSARDRWLAKNIQYF. Written as DNA, the CDR3 is TGCAGTGCTAGAGATCGGTGGTTAGCCAAAAACATTCAGTACTTC.